A single sample is the source of the 3 T cell receptor beta chains below, sequenced in a study of blood T cell repertoires in COVID-19. Some clones are missing from TCRdb's copy, which holds only in-frame ones; the method was immunoSEQ multiplex PCR. The sample consists of more than 150,000 clones, 70% to 85% of them appearing once. The sequencing input was PBMCs or T cells enriched from blood (not recorded which). The receptors shown here come from a woman aged 45-65 years who had recovered from COVID-19.

The rearrangement uses TRBV19 and TRBJ2-1, with 13 positions matching TRBD2. Trimming removed 10 bases from V and 2 bases from J; junction bases left unmatched: 2. Germline lookup yields CDR1 LNHDA and CDR2 SQIVND (reference sequence). CDR3 size: 14 residues. CDR3 DNA sequence: TGTGCCACTGGGACTAGCGGGACCTACAATGAGCAGTTCTTC. It codes for CATGTSGTYNEQFF.

This clone was seen a handful of times. This rearrangement joins TRBV18 to TRBJ2-7; 12 bases match TRBD1. Per the germline V gene, CDR1 is KGHSH and CDR2 is LQKENI. Germline trimming cut 2 bases from V and 4 bases from J; bases unmatched to any gene: 3. CDR3 length: 15 amino acids. The CDR3 here is CASSPGTGGLYEQYF. CDR3 DNA: TGTGCCAGCTCACCAGGGACAGGGGGCCTATACGAGCAGTACTTC.

For the CDR3, the DNA is TGCGCCAGCAGCTCACAAGAATGGTACAATGAGCAGTTCTTC. Its protein product is CASSSQEWYNEQFF. The rearrangement links TRBV4-1 to TRBJ2-1; D uncertain. CDR1 and CDR2 from the germline V gene are MGHRA and YSYEKL. The CDR3 consists of 14 residues. The ends were cut back, 5 bases at V and 4 bases at J, with 12 bases in the middle.